These 24 T cell receptor beta chains originate from one sample sequenced in a study of shared clonotypes between healthy human individuals (dated by TCRdb to 2018 to 2020). Libraries were built with the immunoSEQ multiplex PCR assay. Entries here come from immuneACCESS through TCRdb and include only in-frame sequences with V and J called. Some clones fail to appear in such tables; in the studies checked, an unresolved V gene covers under half of the shortfall, and the cause of the remainder is unknown. The sample includes millions of clones, with more than 85% observed a single time. The top ten hold 0.39% of the sample. Sequencing was done on a sample of naive CD4+ T cells from PBMCs. In the paper's terms, the cell subset or site label means: CD45RA+ positively selected. All receptors derive from a man between 18 and 35 years old in good health. Some clones in this sample may be carry-over from other donors' samples.

This chain links TRBV27 with TRBJ2-1; weak D call: TRBD1 (5 bases). CDR1 MNHEY and CDR2 SMNVEV come from the germline V gene (reference sequence). The CDR3 spans 17 residues. V lost 0 bases, J lost 1 base, and 13 bases lay in between. CDR3 nucleotides: TGTGCCAGCAGTTTATCTCAGGGTCCTAATTCCTACAATGAGCAGTTCTTC. Translated: CASSLSQGPNSYNEQFF.

The chain links TRBV7-9 to TRBJ1-2, with D perhaps matching TRBD1 (6 bases). V was cut by 0 bases and J by 5 bases, with 16 bases left in between. Germline CDR1 is SEHNR and CDR2 is FQNEAQ (reference sequence). There are 16 residues in the CDR3. The CDR3 region is CASSLAAGGSGYGYTF. As DNA, the CDR3 is TGTGCCAGCAGCTTAGCCGCCGGGGGCTCGGGGTATGGCTACACCTTC. Full variable domain (rest looked up from reference TRBV7-9 and TRBJ1-2): DTGVSQNPRHKITKRGQNVTFRCDPISEHNRLYWYRQTLGQGPEFLTYFQNEAQLEKSRLLSDRFSAERPKGSFSTLEIQRTEQGDSAMYLCASSLAAGGSGYGYTFGSGTRLTVV.

This chain connects TRBV6-1 to TRBJ2-3; no clear D gene. Looked up from germline, CDR1 is MNHNS and CDR2 is SASEGT. V lost 7 bases, J lost 2 bases, and 13 bases lay in between. The CDR3 is 14 amino acids. In DNA, the CDR3 is TGTGCCAGCACGTATCGGTACCTCACAGATACGCAGTATTTT. This encodes CASTYRYLTDTQYF.

The V gene is TRBV7-8, the J gene TRBJ2-2; D gene ambiguous. CDR3 length: 18 residues. The germline gives CDR1 SGHVS, CDR2 FQNEAQ. V was cut by 5 bases and J by 2 bases, with 21 bases left in between. The CDR3 region has the DNA TGTGCCAGCAGCGGATGGGCAGGATTTACTCTTAACACCGGGGAGCTGTTTTTT. Translation: CASSGWAGFTLNTGELFF.

J is TRBJ2-5 and V is TRBV9, with D tentatively TRBD2 (5 bases). This CDR3 has 15 amino acids. Germline values: CDR1 SGDLS, CDR2 YYNGEE. Trimming cost V 2 bases and J 5 bases, with 16 bases left between them. The CDR3: CASSVAPGSRETQYF. The CDR3 nucleotides are TGTGCCAGCAGCGTTGCCCCGGGGTCGAGGGAGACCCAGTACTTC.

The gene calls are TRBV28 and TRBJ2-2, with D perhaps TRBD2 (5 bases). Germline CDR1 is MDHEN and CDR2 is SYDVKM. CDR3 length equals 15 residues. The V and J ends lost 4 bases and 1 base respectively, with 10 bases between them. The CDR3 is CASSSPGKNTGELFF. The DNA for the CDR3 is TGTGCCAGCAGTTCCCCGGGAAAGAACACCGGGGAGCTGTTTTTT. The variable domain in full, completed from reference TRBV28 and TRBJ2-2, reads DVKVTQSSRYLVKRTGEKVFLECVQDMDHENMFWYRQDPGLGLRLIYFSYDVKMKEKGDIPEGYSVSREKKERFSLILESASTNQTSMYLCASSSPGKNTGELFFGEGSRLTVL.

This chain uses TRBV7-7 with TRBJ2-2; D tentatively reads TRBD1 or TRBD2 (5 bases each). There are 13 residues in the CDR3. The germline V and J ends were trimmed by 6 bases and 5 bases, with 10 bases remaining between them. The germline CDR1 and CDR2 sequences are SSHAT and FNYEAQ (reference sequence). CDR3 nucleotide sequence: TGTGCCAGCAGTCGGGGCCGGACCGGGGAGCTGTTTTTT. Its translation: CASSRGRTGELFF.

J is TRBJ1-1 and V is TRBV14; no clear D. The V and J ends lost 3 bases and 4 bases respectively, with 12 bases between them. Germline-derived CDR1 and CDR2 are SGHDN and FVKESK. The CDR3 runs 14 residues. This chain's CDR3 is CASSHVGRVTEAFF. In DNA form, the CDR3 reads TGTGCCAGCAGCCACGTCGGCAGAGTCACTGAAGCTTTCTTT.

This clone has just one count. The chain carries TRBV2 and TRBJ2-7; 12 bases line up with TRBD1. V was clipped by 7 bases and J by 4 bases; unmatched bases: 5. The CDR3 has 14 residues. The germline CDR1 and CDR2 sequences are SNHLY and FYNNEI. For the CDR3, the DNA is TGTGCCAGCACTACGGGACAGGGGGCTTACGAGCAGTACTTC. Translated, it gives CASTTGQGAYEQYF.

The chain carries TRBV7-6 and TRBJ2-1, with 10 nucleotides matching TRBD2. Losses at the gene ends were 3 bases for V and 13 bases for J; bases not matched to a gene: 9. The V gene's germline CDR1 is SGHVS and CDR2 FNYEAQ. There are 14 residues in the CDR3. The CDR3 region is CASSLGTLAGGQFF. The CDR3, as DNA: TGTGCCAGCAGCTTGGGGACTTTAGCGGGAGGCCAGTTCTTC.

V is TRBV5-5 and J is TRBJ2-7; D might be TRBD2 (5 bases). CDR3 length: 15 amino acids. The V and J ends lost 6 bases and 3 bases respectively, with 19 bases between them. Germline CDR1 is SGHKS and CDR2 is YYEKEE (reference sequence). The CDR3, as DNA: TGTGCCAGCAACGAAGGACTGTGGGCCCTCTACGAGCAGTACTTC. Protein sequence: CASNEGLWALYEQYF.

V and J are TRBV28 and TRBJ2-7; TRBD1 matches at 7 bases. V gave up 5 bases and J gave up 3 bases; unmatched junction bases: 10. CDR1 is MDHEN, CDR2 SYDVKM, per germline. The CDR3 covers 15 residues. In DNA, the CDR3 is TGTGCCAGCAGTCCGCGGACAGGATATCTCTACGAGCAGTACTTC. This translates into CASSPRTGYLYEQYF.

J is TRBJ2-1 and V is TRBV2, with 9 bases identical to TRBD1. V shed 6 bases and J 8 bases; nucleotides not matched to a gene: 11. Germline CDR1 SNHLY, CDR2 FYNNEI. CDR3 size: 15 residues. The CDR3 sequence: CASSVGQGIRYEQFF. DNA of the CDR3: TGTGCCAGCAGCGTGGGACAGGGAATTAGGTATGAGCAGTTCTTC.

This clone was seen only a few times. The sample has other DNA sequences that encode this CDR3 too. The chain has TRBV6-5 and TRBJ2-2; D unclear. CDR3 size: 14 residues. CDR1 MNHEY and CDR2 SVGAGI come from the germline V gene. Trimming cost V 0 bases and J 0 bases, with 2 bases left between them. CDR3 sequence reads: CASSYSTNTGELFF. The DNA of the CDR3 is TGTGCCAGCAGTTACTCGACGAACACCGGGGAGCTGTTTTTT.

V gene TRBV9 combines with J gene TRBJ2-2, with TRBD2 identical over 14 bases. The length of the CDR3 is 20 residues. The junction had 17 bases not matched to a gene; V was cut back by 10 bases and J by 0 bases. Looked up from germline, CDR1 is SGDLS and CDR2 is YYNGEE. CDR3 amino acids: CARIKRGTSGSGANTGELFF. The CDR3 nucleotides read TGTGCCCGCATCAAGAGGGGGACTAGCGGGAGCGGGGCGAACACCGGGGAGCTGTTTTTT.

The V call is TRBV11-2, the J call TRBJ1-1, with 8 bases fitting TRBD1. Trimming cost V 5 bases and J 6 bases; bases outside gene matches: 8. This CDR3 is 14 amino acids long. Germline CDR1 reads SGHAT; CDR2 reads FQNNGV. CDR3 nucleotides: TGTGCCAGCAGCGCCCGGACAGGGCGCGCTGAAGCTTTCTTT. Amino acids: CASSARTGRAEAFF.

The V gene is TRBV4-1, the J gene TRBJ2-7; the D gene is possibly TRBD2 (6 bases). Trimming removed 1 base at V and 2 bases at J, with 21 bases between. In germline, CDR1 is MGHRA, CDR2 YSYEKL. This CDR3 contains 18 residues. CDR3 sequence reads: CASSQVPGSGEHPYEQYF. The CDR3 DNA sequence: TGCGCCAGCAGCCAAGTTCCCGGCTCGGGGGAACACCCCTACGAGCAGTACTTC.

J is TRBJ2-7 and V is TRBV10-2; D gene ambiguous. The CDR3 has 15 amino acids. V was cut by 6 bases and J by 3 bases, with 18 bases left in between. Germline values: CDR1 WSHSY, CDR2 SAAADI. The CDR3 loop is CASSGRRAWVYEQYF. Here the CDR3 DNA reads TGCGCCAGCAGCGGACGACGGGCGTGGGTCTACGAGCAGTACTTC.

The sample holds one count of this clone. This sample includes further DNA sequences coding for the same CDR3. This rearrangement joins TRBV7-2 to TRBJ2-1, with TRBD2 matching 11 bases. Germline CDR1 reads SGHTA; CDR2 reads FQGNSA. The trim removed 4 bases at V and 1 base at J, leaving 3 bases unmatched. The CDR3 runs 16 residues. This CDR3 is CASSSGLAASYNEQFF. The CDR3 nucleotides read TGTGCCAGCAGCTCGGGACTAGCGGCGTCCTACAATGAGCAGTTCTTC.

The chain couples TRBV6-1 to TRBJ2-1; unclear D gene. Germline loops: CDR1 MNHNS, CDR2 SASEGT. CDR3 length: 17 amino acids. The V gene lost 3 bases and the J gene lost 4 bases, with 19 bases spanning the gap. The CDR3 coding sequence is TGTGCCAGCAGTGACGCTTTTGGCAGGAGAAGGTACAATGAGCAGTTCTTC. It codes for CASSDAFGRRRYNEQFF.

This sequence joins TRBV27 and TRBJ2-7; TRBD1 matches 8 bases. V lost 1 base and J lost 7; bases outside the gene matches: 6. The V gene's germline CDR1 is MNHEY and CDR2 SMNVEV (reference sequence). This CDR3 contains 14 residues. CDR3 in DNA: TGTGCCAGCAGTTTATTATCAGGGGGCAGGGAGCAGTACTTC. Translation gives CASSLLSGGREQYF.

The count of this clone is one. The chain recombines TRBV28 with TRBJ2-2; no clear D. CDR1 and CDR2 (germline): MDHEN, SYDVKM. Trimming pared 4 bases from V and 9 bases from J, leaving 9 bases between. The CDR3 has 12 amino acids. The DNA of the CDR3 is TGTGCCAGCAGTTATTCCGTCCGGGAGCTGTTTTTT. Translation: CASSYSVRELFF.

V usage is TRBV28 and J usage is TRBJ1-1; 7 bases map to TRBD1. This CDR3 region has 13 residues. J gave up 0 bases and V 8 bases, and 3 bases lay outside the gene matches. CDR1 is MDHEN and CDR2 is SYDVKM in the germline V gene. The CDR3 DNA sequence: TGTGCCAGCGGGGGACAGCTGAACACTGAAGCTTTCTTT. Translating gives CASGGQLNTEAFF.

The chain has TRBV2 and TRBJ2-3; 8 positions agree with TRBD2. The CDR3 is 15 residues long. V was clipped by 6 bases and J by 2 bases; unmatched bases: 7. Per the germline V gene, CDR1 is SNHLY and CDR2 is FYNNEI. CDR3 sequence reads: CASRGFGRVTDTQYF. The CDR3 bases are TGTGCCAGCAGGGGTTTCGGGAGGGTCACAGATACGCAGTATTTT.